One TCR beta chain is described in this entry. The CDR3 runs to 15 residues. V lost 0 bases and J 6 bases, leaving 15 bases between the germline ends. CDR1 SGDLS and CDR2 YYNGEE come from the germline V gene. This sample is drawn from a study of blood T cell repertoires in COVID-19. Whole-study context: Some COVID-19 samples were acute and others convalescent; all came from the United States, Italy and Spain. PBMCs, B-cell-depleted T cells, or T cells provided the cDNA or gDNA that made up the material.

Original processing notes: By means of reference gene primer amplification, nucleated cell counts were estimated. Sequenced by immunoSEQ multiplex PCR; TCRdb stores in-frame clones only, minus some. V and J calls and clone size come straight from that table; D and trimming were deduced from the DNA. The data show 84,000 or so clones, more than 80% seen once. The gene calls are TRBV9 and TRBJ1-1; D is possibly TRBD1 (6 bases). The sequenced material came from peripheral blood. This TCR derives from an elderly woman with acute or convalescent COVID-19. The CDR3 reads CASSVVPDEGAEAFF. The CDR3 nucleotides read TGTGCCAGCAGCGTAGTTCCAGACGAGGGGGCTGAAGCTTTCTTT. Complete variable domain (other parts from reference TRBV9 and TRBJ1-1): DSGVTQTPKHLITATGQRVTLRCSPRSGDLSVYWYQQSLDQGLQFLIQYYNGEERAKGNILERFSAQQFPDLHSELNLSSLELGDSALYFCASSVVPDEGAEAFFGQGTRLTVV.